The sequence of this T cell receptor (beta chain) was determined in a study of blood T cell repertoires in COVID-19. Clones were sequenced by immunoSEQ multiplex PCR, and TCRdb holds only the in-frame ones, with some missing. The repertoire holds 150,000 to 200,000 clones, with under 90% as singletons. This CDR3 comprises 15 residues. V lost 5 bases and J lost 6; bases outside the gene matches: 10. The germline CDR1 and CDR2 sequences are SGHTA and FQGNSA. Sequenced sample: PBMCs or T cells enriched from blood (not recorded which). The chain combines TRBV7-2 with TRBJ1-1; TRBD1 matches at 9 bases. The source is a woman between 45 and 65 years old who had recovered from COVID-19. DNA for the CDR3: TGTGCCAGCAGCCTGTTTCCCGGGACAGGGTCTGAAGCTTTCTTT. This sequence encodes CASSLFPGTGSEAFF. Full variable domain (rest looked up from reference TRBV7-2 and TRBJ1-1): GAGVSQSPSNKVTEKGKDVELRCDPISGHTALYWYRQSLGQGLEFLIYFQGNSAPDKSGLPSDRFSAERTGGSVSTLTIQRTQQEDSAVYLCASSLFPGTGSEAFFGQGTRLTVV.